The entry below gives a single T cell receptor beta chain sequence along with its context. Its antigen target is currently unknown. No much larger clonotype is one base removed from it; base qualities were not supplied. The CDR3 runs 14 amino acids, cysteine and phenylalanine included. Kept here is only the CDR3 DNA, which spans 42 bases and is read in frame from base 1. Relative to germline, V is 6 bases shorter and J is 0 bases shorter, with 8 bases between their ends. From the germline V gene (reference sequence), CDR1 is LNHDA and CDR2 is SQIVND. The library was generated by the immunoSEQ multiplex PCR assay. TCRdb mirrors the immuneACCESS table, restricted to in-frame sequences. Some clones are absent from its copies; in checked studies, under half trace to an unresolved V gene, and the reason for the others is unknown. This sample is represented by more than 65,000 clones; approximately 97% of them were singletons. Around 0.28% of the sample is held by the ten biggest clonotypes.

This sample was taken from a study of technical replicates of blood from a few donors (dated by TCRdb to the late 2010s). The receptor's source is a human donor in good health. Material for sequencing was T cells isolated from PBMCs. This chain joins TRBV19 to TRBJ1-4, with the D segment identity uncertain. The CDR3: CASSMGPTNEKLFF. The DNA sequence is as follows: TGTGCCAGTAGCATGGGCCCAACTAATGAAAAACTGTTTTTT.